The clone carrying this T cell receptor (beta chain) was recorded at least ten times. What it recognizes is unknown. A process of 5'RACE template switching, which added a universal primer site and UMIs, was used to make TCR cDNA. From the 5' RACE reads, TCRdb called clonotypes with MiXCR, one entry per CDR3 protein. Seen here are about 320,000 distinct CDR3 sequences, 3.5% to 4.5% observed once, and the top ten hold roughly a fifth. The sample belongs to a study of T cells after yellow fever vaccination. Turning to the study itself: Fractions of low cell number were prepared using SMART-Seq v4 Ultra Low Input.

The CDR3 length is 12 residues. Trimming left V 2 bases short and J 7 bases short, with 6 bases between. Germline V gene lookup returns CDR1 SGHTA and CDR2 FQGNSA. Study results and caveats: Primary-vaccination clones mostly resurfaced post-booster (about 95% CD4, approximately 87% CD8). The secondary response showed a weaker magnitude and a faster peak, day 5 versus 15.

The input for sequencing was PBMCs, taken 15 days after the yellow fever booster vaccination. The sequence was obtained from a man aged 18 to 30 who received the YFV17D yellow fever vaccine. V gene TRBV7-2 combines with J gene TRBJ2-4; D gene uncertain. The CDR3 protein is CASSLNGNIQYF. The CDR3 DNA reads as TGTGCCAGCAGCTTAAACGGGAACATTCAGTACTTC.